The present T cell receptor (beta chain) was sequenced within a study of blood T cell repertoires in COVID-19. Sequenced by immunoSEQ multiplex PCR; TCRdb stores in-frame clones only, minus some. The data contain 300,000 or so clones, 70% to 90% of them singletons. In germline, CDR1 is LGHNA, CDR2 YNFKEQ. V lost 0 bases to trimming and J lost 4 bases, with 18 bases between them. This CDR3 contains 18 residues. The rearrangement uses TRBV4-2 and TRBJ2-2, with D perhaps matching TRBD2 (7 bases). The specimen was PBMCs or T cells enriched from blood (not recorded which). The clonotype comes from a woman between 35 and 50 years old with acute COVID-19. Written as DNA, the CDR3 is TGTGCCAGCAGCCAAGACATGGGGGTCGGGGGGCCCACCGGGGAGCTGTTTTTT. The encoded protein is CASSQDMGVGGPTGELFF.